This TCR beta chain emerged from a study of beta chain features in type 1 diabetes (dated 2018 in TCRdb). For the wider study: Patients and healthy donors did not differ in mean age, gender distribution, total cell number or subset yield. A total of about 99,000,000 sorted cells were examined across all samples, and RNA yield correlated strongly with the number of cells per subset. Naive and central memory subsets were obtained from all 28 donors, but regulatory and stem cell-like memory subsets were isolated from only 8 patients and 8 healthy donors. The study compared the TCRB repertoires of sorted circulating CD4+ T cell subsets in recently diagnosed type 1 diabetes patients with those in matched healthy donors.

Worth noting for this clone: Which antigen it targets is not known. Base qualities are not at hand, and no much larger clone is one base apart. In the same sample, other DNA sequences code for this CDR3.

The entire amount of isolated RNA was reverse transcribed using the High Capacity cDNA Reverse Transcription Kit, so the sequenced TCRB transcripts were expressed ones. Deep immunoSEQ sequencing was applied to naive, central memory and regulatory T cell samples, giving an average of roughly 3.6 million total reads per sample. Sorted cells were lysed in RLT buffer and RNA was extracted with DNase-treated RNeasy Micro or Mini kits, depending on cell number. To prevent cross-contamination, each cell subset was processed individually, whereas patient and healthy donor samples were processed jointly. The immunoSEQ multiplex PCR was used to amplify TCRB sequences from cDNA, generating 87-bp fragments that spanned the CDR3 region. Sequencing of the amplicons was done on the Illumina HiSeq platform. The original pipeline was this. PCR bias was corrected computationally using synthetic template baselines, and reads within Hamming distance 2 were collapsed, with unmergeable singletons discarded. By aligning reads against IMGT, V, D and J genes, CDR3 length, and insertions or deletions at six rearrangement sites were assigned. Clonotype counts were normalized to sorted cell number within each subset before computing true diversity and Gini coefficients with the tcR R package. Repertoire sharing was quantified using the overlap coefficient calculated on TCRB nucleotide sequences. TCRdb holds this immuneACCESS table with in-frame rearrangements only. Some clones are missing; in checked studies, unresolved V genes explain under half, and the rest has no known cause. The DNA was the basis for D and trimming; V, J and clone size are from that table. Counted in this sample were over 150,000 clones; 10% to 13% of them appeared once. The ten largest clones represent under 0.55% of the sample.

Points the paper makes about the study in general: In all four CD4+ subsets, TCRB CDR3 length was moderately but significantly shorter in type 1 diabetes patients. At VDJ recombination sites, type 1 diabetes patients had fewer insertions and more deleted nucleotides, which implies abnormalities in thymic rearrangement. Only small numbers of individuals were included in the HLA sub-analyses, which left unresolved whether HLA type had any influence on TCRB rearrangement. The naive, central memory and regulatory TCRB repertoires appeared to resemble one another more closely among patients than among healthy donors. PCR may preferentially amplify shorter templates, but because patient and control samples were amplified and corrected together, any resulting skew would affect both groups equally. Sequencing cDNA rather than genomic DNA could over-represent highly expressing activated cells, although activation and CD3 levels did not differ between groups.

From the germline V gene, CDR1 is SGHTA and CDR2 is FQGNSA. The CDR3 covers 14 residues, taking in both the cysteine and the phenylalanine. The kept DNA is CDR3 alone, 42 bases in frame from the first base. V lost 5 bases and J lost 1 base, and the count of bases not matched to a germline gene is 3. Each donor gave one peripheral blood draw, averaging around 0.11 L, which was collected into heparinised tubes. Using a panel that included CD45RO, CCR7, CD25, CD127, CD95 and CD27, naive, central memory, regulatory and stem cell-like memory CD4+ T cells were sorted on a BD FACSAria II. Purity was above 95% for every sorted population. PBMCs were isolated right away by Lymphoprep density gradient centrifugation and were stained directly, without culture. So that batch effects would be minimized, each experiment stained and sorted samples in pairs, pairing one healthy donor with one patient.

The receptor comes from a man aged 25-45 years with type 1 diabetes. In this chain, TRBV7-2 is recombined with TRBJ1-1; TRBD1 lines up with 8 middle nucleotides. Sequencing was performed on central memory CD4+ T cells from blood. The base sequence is TGTGCCAGCAGCCCACAGGGGGGGAACACTGAAGCTTTCTTT. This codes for CASSPQGGNTEAFF.